This passage covers 5 T cell receptor beta chains from one sample sequenced in a study of chemoradiotherapy in HPV16-positive cancers. TCRdb's copy holds only in-frame clones and misses some; the assay was immunoSEQ multiplex PCR. The sample lists several thousand clones; 79% were seen once. The sample was tumor tissue, taken from a patient who underwent chemoradiotherapy. These TCRs come from a human donor with HPV-associated anogenital cancer.

This CDR3 is CASSVEGRTEAFF. The CDR3, as DNA: TGTGCCAGCAGCGTTGAGGGCAGGACTGAAGCTTTCTTT. The chain couples TRBV9 to TRBJ1-1; no firm D call. The CDR3 has 13 amino acids. CDR1 is SGDLS and CDR2 is YYNGEE in the germline V gene. The V gene lost 2 bases and the J gene lost 5 bases, with 10 bases spanning the gap. Drawing the rest from reference TRBV9 and TRBJ1-1, the complete variable domain is DSGVTQTPKHLITATGQRVTLRCSPRSGDLSVYWYQQSLDQGLQFLIQYYNGEERAKGNILERFSAQQFPDLHSELNLSSLELGDSALYFCASSVEGRTEAFFGQGTRLTVV.

V gene TRBV19 combines with J gene TRBJ1-5; the match to TRBD1 covers 7 bases. This CDR3 has 15 amino acids. CDR1 is LNHDA, CDR2 SQIVND, per germline (reference sequence). Trimming took 6 bases from V and 3 from J; bases not matched to a gene: 8. CDR3 DNA sequence: TGTGCCAGTAGCACATCGACAGGGAACAATCAGCCCCAGCATTTT. Its protein product is CASSTSTGNNQPQHF.

This clone was seen a single time. The chain links TRBV2 to TRBJ1-2; D not resolved. Germline-derived CDR1 and CDR2 are SNHLY and FYNNEI. Deletions cut 3 bases from V and 4 bases from J, with 3 bases between. There are 11 residues in the CDR3. CDR3 sequence reads: CASSEAYGYTF. CDR3 nucleotides: TGTGCCAGCAGTGAGGCCTATGGCTACACCTTC.

This chain links TRBV4-1 with TRBJ2-7; 8 bases match TRBD1. This CDR3 is 18 amino acids long. Germline CDR1 is MGHRA and CDR2 is YSYEKL. Trimming took 1 base from V and 7 from J; bases not matched to a gene: 18. In DNA form, the CDR3 reads TGCGCCAGCAGCCAAGCCCCTGGGTTTGGGCAGGGGGCACGGGAGCAGTACTTC. Protein: CASSQAPGFGQGAREQYF.

The chain uses TRBV2 and TRBJ1-5; D call uncertain. In germline, CDR1 is SNHLY, CDR2 FYNNEI. The CDR3 is 13 residues long. Trimming removed 4 bases at V and 7 bases at J, with 11 bases between. The CDR3 coding sequence is TGTGCCAGCAGTGTAGGGTTGGGGCAGCCCCAGCATTTT. This translates into CASSVGLGQPQHF. Filled out from reference TRBV2 and TRBJ1-5, the complete variable domain reads EPEVTQTPSHQVTQMGQEVILRCVPISNHLYFYWYRQILGQKVEFLVSFYNNEISEKSEIFDDQFSVERPDGSNFTLKIRSTKLEDSAMYFCASSVGLGQPQHFGDGTRLSIL.